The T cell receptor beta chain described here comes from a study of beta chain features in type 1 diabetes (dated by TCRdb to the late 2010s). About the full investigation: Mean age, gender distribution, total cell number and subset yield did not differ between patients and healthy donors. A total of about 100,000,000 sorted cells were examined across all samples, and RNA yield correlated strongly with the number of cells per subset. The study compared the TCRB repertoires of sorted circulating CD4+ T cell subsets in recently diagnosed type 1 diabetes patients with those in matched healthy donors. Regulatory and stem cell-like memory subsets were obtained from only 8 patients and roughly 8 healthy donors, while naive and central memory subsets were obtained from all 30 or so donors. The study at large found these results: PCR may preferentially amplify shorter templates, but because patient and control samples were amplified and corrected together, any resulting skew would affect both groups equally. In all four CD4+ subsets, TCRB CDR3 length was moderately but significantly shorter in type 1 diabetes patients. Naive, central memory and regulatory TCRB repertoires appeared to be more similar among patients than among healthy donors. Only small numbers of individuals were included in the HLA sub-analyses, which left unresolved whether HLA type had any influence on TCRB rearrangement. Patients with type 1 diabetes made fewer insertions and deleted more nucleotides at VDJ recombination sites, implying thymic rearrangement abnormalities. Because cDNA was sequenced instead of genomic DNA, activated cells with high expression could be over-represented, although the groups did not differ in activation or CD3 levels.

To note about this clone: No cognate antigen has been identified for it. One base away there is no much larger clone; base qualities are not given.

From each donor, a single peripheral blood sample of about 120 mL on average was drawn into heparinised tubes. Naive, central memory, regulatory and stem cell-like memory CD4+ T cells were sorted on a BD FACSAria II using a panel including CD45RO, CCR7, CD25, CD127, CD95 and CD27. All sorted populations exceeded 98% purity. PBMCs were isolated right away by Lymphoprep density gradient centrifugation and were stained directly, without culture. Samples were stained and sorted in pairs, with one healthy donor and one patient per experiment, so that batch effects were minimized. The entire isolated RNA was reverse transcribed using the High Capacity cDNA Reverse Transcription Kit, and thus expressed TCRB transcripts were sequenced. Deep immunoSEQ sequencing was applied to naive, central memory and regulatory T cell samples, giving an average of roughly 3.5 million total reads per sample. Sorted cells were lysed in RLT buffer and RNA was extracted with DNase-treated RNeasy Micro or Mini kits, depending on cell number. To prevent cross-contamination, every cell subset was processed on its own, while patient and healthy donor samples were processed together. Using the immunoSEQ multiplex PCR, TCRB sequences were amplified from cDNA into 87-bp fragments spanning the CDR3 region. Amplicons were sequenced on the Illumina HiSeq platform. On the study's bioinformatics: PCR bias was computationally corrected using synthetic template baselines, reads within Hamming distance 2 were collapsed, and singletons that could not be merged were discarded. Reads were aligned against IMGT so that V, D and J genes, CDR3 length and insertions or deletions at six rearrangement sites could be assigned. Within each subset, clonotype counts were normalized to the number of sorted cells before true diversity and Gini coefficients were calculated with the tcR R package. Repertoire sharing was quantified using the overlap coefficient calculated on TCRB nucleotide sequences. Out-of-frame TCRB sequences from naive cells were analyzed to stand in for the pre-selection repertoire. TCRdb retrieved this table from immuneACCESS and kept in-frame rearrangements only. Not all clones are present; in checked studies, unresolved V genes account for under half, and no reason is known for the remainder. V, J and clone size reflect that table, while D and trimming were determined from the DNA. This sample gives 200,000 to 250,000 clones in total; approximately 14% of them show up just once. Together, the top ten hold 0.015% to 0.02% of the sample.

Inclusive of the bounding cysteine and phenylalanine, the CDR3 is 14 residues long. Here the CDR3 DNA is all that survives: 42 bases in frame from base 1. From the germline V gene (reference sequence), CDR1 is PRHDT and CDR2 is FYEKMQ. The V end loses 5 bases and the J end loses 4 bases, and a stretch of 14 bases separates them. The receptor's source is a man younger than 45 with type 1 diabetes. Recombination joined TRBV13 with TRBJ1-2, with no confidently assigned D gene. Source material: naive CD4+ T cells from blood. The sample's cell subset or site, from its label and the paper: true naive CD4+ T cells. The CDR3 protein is CASSRSTRGYGYTF. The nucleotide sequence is TGTGCCAGCAGCCGGAGCACACGCGGCTATGGCTACACCTTC.